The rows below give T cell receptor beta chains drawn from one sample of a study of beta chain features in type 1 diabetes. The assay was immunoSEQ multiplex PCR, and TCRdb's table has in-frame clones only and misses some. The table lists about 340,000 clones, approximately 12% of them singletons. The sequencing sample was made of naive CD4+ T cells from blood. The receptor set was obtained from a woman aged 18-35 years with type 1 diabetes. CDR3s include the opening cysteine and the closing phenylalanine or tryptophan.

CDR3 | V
CASTLRGPAYEQYF | TRBV6-6
CASSPRGRTDTQYF | TRBV19
CASSPEQISGISTDTQYF | TRBV18
CASGQGRDTQYF | TRBV7-8
CAGRGGTSGYLRSYNEQFF | TRBV30
CASSISGRGGETQYF | TRBV19
CASSLVSNTEAFF | TRBV5-4
CASSLIGFSDSEIYGYTF | TRBV5-1
CASSYSGVLNTEAFF | TRBV6-5
CASRLGTGGYGYTF | TRBV5-5
CSVELRQRQKDTQYF | TRBV29-1
CASSQGDFTDTQYF | TRBV5-1
CASSPDRDTEAFF | TRBV19
CASSPGLPSNGYTF | TRBV7-9
CASSKASGRPYEQFF | TRBV19
CASSQDLWLENYGYTF | TRBV4-3
CATQGQPNEKLFF | TRBV4-1
CAWSRLAKNIQYF | TRBV30
CSARRGGAKYF | TRBV20-1
CASSPIGDRGLGYTF | TRBV7-2
CASSFSTGWGDTQYF | TRBV27
CASSTLFAHNEQFF | TRBV5-1
CASSQEEAGGERNEQFF | TRBV4-3
CASSPTEEPQHF | TRBV7-9
CASSSNRGAEAFF | TRBV5-4
CASSTGTGSGPGGQPQHF | TRBV7-9
CATSRVGLAELLETQYF | TRBV15
CASKSRVSDGNTEAFF | TRBV19
CASSPGTYFNQPQHF | TRBV6-6
CASRVTGGETQYF | TRBV5-1
CASSYSTLPTYEQYF | TRBV6-5
CASSGRETQYF | TRBV28
CASSSRGSGSPDTQYF | TRBV19
CASSPNRGGRETQYF | TRBV18
CASSEYNEQFF | TRBV2
CASSRGTGTQETQYF | TRBV18
CASSPLLGQGATGELFF | TRBV18
CAISESGQGYEQYF | TRBV10-3
CASQTGDTEAFF | TRBV28
CASSPQGPKLFF | TRBV7-9
CARSTSNLVEQFF | TRBV11-3
CASSLIQRRIDEQFF | TRBV5-1
CASSFYVKGADTEAFF | TRBV5-6
CASSESLGSDTGELFF | TRBV10-2
CASRITGSDQPQHF | TRBV6-1
CASSQVESETQYF | TRBV4-1
CASSSYRGNEQFF | TRBV11-2
CASSLRLAGVEQFF | TRBV7-9
CASSLARRGGRVQPQHF | TRBV7-9
CASSLVIRDLTF | TRBV11-3
CASSEEARPTGELFF | TRBV25-1
CASSYSGVRGETQYF | TRBV6-6
CAISDGQATFSEQYF | TRBV10-3
CASSPRARGKYEQYF | TRBV18